This passage covers 11 T cell receptor beta chains from one sample sequenced in a study of human T cells and chemical hapten exposure. MiXCR, run by TCRdb on the RACE reads, gives a single entry per CDR3 protein. The sample shows about 300,000 distinct CDR3 sequences, approximately 5.8% of them seen only once. Sample time point: pre-sensitization, week 0. Indicated treatment: therapeutic diphenylcyclopropenone sensitization with weekly scalp DPC. The sample in question was whole blood, obtained in connection with sensitization to the hapten diphenylcyclopropenone (DPC). The receptor source for this set is a woman aged 18-30 years with alopecia areata. Some clones in this sample may be carry-over from other donors' samples.

This clonotype was counted between two and nine times. The chain uses TRBV27 and TRBJ2-3; weak D call: TRBD2 (5 bases). This CDR3 has 12 residues. The V end lost 5 bases, the J end lost 10 bases, and 13 bases lay between the germline ends. CDR1 and CDR2 (germline): MNHEY, SMNVEV (reference sequence). CDR3 bases: TGTGCCAGCAGTCCTCCCTTCGGGGCGCAGTATTTT. Its protein product is CASSPPFGAQYF.

The chain links TRBV25-1 to TRBJ2-1; perhaps TRBD1 as D (6 bases). From germline, CDR1 is MGHDK and CDR2 SYGVNS. The CDR3 runs 13 residues. Trimming left V 1 base short and J 9 bases short, with 10 bases between. The CDR3 DNA reads TGTGCCAGCAGTGAATTGGGGGCGGGTGAGCAGTTCTTC. Encoded protein: CASSELGAGEQFF.

This clonotype was observed at least ten times. The gene calls are TRBV7-2 and TRBJ1-1, with 7 bases identical to TRBD1. The CDR3 spans 14 residues. Germline CDR1 SGHTA, CDR2 FQGNSA. J gave up 7 bases and V 0 bases, and 5 bases lay outside the gene matches. In DNA form, the CDR3 reads TGTGCCAGCAGCTTAGCAGACAGGGTCGGTGAAGCTTTCTTT. It specifies CASSLADRVGEAFF.

This clonotype was found many times. The chain recombines TRBV5-4 with TRBJ1-1; the D is unclear. This CDR3 region has 13 residues. The V end was cut by 0 bases, the J end by 5 bases, with 8 bases between. The germline gives CDR1 SGHNT, CDR2 YYREEE (reference sequence). Here the CDR3 reads CASSLDGLTEAFF. CDR3 DNA: TGTGCCAGCAGCTTGGATGGATTAACTGAAGCTTTCTTT.

There are many counts of this clonotype. The chain is built from TRBV11-2 and TRBJ2-1; TRBD2 is a possible D gene (7 bases). The length of the CDR3 is 15 residues. V was trimmed by 4 bases and J by 4 bases, leaving 14 bases between them. Germline assignment: CDR1 SGHAT and CDR2 FQNNGV. CDR3 nucleotides: TGTGCCAGCAGCTCCAAGGGGGGGCCATACAATGAGCAGTTCTTC. Its protein is CASSSKGGPYNEQFF.

The sample holds many counts of this clonotype. V and J are TRBV6-5 and TRBJ2-6; tentative D call: TRBD1 (5 bases). The V end lost 8 bases, the J end lost 4 bases, and 18 bases lay between the germline ends. CDR1 MNHEY and CDR2 SVGAGI come from the germline V gene. The CDR3 extends over 16 amino acids. This CDR3 reads CASGPQGFQGANVLTF. The CDR3 region has the DNA TGTGCCAGCGGCCCGCAGGGATTCCAAGGGGCCAACGTCCTGACTTTC.

V gene TRBV6-2 or TRBV6-3 combines with J gene TRBJ2-2, with a possible D match to TRBD1 (5 bases). CDR1 is MNHEY and CDR2 is SVGEGT in the germline V gene. This CDR3 has 15 residues. Trimming removed 4 bases at V and 7 bases at J, with 16 bases between. The CDR3, as DNA: TGTGCCAGCAGTTGGGTACAGGTAGTTGGCGGGGAGCTGTTTTTT. This gives the protein CASSWVQVVGGELFF.

The table lists this clonotype with a few counts. The chain couples TRBV18 to TRBJ2-5, with 9 bases lining up with TRBD1. The length of the CDR3 is 15 residues. V was clipped by 3 bases and J by 5 bases; unmatched bases: 7. CDR1 KGHSH and CDR2 LQKENI come from the germline V gene. The CDR3 nucleotides read TGTGCCAGCTCACCCGGGACAGGGAATCCCGAGACCCAGTACTTC. It codes for CASSPGTGNPETQYF.

In this sample, this clonotype turned up many times. The chain couples TRBV5-1 to TRBJ2-5; 11 nucleotides agree with TRBD2. The V gene end was trimmed by 2 bases and the J gene end by 14 bases; junction bases not matched to a gene: 8. The CDR3 consists of 13 residues. Germline assignment: CDR1 SGHRS and CDR2 YFSETQ. In nucleotides, the CDR3 is TGCGCCAGCAGCTTTCGACTAGCGGGGCGATGTTACTTC. Translated: CASSFRLAGRCYF.

This clonotype was detected many times. J is TRBJ1-2 and V is TRBV11-2, with no clear D. Germline lookup yields CDR1 SGHAT and CDR2 FQNNGV. The CDR3 consists of 15 residues. Trimming shortened V by 8 bases and J by 2 bases, and 18 bases separated the two germline ends. CDR3 in DNA: TGTGCCAGCCGAATTTCTTCAGTTCGGAACTATGGCTACACCTTC. Translation gives CASRISSVRNYGYTF.

This rearrangement joins TRBV15 to TRBJ1-5, with a tentative D call TRBD1 (6 bases). Between the trimmed V and J ends, which lost 3 bases and 0 bases, there was a span of 9 bases. The CDR3 is 15 amino acids. Germline V gene sequence: CDR1 LNHNV, CDR2 YYDKDF (reference sequence). Written as DNA, the CDR3 is TGTGCCACCAGCAGCTCGGACAGTAGCAATCAGCCCCAGCATTTT. Its protein is CATSSSDSSNQPQHF. Complete variable domain (other parts from reference TRBV15 and TRBJ1-5): DAMVIQNPRYQVTQFGKPVTLSCSQTLNHNVMYWYQQKSSQAPKLLFHYYDKDFNNEADTPDNFQSRRPNTSFCFLDIRSPGLGDTAMYLCATSSSDSSNQPQHFGDGTRLSIL.